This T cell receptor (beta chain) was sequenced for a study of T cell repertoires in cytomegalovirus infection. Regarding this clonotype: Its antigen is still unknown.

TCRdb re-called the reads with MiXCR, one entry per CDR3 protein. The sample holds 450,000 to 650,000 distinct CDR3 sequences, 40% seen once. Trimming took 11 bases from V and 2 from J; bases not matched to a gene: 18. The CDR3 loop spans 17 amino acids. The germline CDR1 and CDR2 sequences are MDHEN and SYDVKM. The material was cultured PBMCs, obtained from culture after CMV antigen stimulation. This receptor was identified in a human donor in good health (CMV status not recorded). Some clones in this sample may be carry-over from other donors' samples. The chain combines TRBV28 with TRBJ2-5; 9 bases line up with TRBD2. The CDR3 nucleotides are TGTGCCGTACGGGAAGCGGGGGGCAACAAACCTCAAGAGACCCAGTACTTC. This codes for CAVREAGGNKPQETQYF.